These 4 T cell receptor beta chains originate from one sample sequenced in a study of blood T cell repertoires in COVID-19. Profiled with immunoSEQ multiplex PCR; TCRdb holds only in-frame clones, not every one. The table includes 45,000 to 65,000 clones, roughly 84% detected once. Sequenced input: peripheral blood. These receptors came from a man between 45 and 60 years old with active COVID-19.

This clone was detected only a few times. The V gene is TRBV19, the J gene TRBJ1-3, with D maybe TRBD1 (5 bases). Germline lookup yields CDR1 LNHDA and CDR2 SQIVND (reference sequence). Trimming left V 3 bases short and J 0 bases short, with 12 bases between. The CDR3 length is 16 residues. This chain's CDR3 is CASSIWRQGSGNTIYF. CDR3 bases: TGTGCCAGTAGTATTTGGCGGCAGGGCTCTGGAAACACCATATATTTT.

The chain links TRBV10-2 to TRBJ1-1; D gene unclear. The CDR3 has 12 residues. From germline, CDR1 is WSHSY and CDR2 SAAADI. Trimming shortened V by 8 bases and J by 1 base, and 8 bases separated the two germline ends. The CDR3 protein is CASWPGNTEAFF. In nucleotides, the CDR3 is TGCGCCAGCTGGCCAGGGAACACTGAAGCTTTCTTT.

This clone was observed a single time. The rearrangement joins TRBV7-3 to TRBJ2-1; a possible D gene is TRBD1 (6 bases). Trimming pared 5 bases from V and 8 bases from J, leaving 16 bases between. CDR3 length: 14 amino acids. Germline V lookup: CDR1 SGHTA, CDR2 FQGTGA. The CDR3 nucleotides read TGTGCCAGCAGCCCGAAGAACAGGGCGGATGAGCAGTTCTTC. Translating it yields CASSPKNRADEQFF.

This chain connects TRBV5-6 to TRBJ1-4; TRBD1 matches 7 bases. The CDR3 length is 15 residues. Trimming took 2 bases from V and 5 from J; bases not matched to a gene: 6. In germline, CDR1 is SGHDT, CDR2 YYEEEE. CDR3 sequence: CASSFGGQINEKLFF. CDR3 bases: TGTGCCAGCAGCTTCGGGGGACAGATAAATGAAAAACTGTTTTTT. The whole variable domain, remainder taken from reference TRBV5-6 and TRBJ1-4, is DAGVTQSPTHLIKTRGQQVTLRCSPKSGHDTVSWYQQALGQGPQFIFQYYEEEERQRGNFPDRFSGHQFPNYSSELNVNALLLGDSALYLCASSFGGQINEKLFFGSGTQLSVL.